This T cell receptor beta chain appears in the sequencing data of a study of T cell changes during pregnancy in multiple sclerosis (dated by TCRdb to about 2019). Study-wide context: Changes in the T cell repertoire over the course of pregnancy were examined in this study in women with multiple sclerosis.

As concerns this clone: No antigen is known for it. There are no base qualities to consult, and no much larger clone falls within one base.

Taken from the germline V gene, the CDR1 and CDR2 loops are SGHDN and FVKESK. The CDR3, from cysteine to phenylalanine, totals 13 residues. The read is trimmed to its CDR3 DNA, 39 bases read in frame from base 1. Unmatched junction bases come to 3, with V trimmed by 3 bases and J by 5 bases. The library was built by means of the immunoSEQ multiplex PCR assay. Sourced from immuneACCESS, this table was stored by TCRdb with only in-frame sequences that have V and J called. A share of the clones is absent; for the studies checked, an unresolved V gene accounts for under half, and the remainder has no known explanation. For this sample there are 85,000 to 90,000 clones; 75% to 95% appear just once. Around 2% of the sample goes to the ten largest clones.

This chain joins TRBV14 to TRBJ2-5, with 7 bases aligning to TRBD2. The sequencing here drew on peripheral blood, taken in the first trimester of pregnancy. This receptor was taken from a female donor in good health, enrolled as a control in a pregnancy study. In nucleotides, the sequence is TGTGCCAGCAGCCACGGGGGGATTGAGACCCAGTACTTC. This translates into CASSHGGIETQYF.